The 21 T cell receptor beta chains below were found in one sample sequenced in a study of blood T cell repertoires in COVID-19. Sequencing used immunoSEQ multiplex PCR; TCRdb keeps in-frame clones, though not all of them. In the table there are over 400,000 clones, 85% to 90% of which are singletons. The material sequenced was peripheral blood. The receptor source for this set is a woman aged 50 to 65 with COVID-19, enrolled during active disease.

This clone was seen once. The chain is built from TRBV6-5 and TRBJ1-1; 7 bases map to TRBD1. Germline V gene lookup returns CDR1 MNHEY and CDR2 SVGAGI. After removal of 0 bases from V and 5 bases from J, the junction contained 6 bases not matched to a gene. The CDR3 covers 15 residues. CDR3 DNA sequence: TGTGCCAGCAGTTACTCGGAGGGGGCGTTTACTGAAGCTTTCTTT. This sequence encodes CASSYSEGAFTEAFF.

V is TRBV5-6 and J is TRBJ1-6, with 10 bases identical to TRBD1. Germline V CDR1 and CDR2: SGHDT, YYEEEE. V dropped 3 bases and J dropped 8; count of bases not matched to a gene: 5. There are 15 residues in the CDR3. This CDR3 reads CASSSPGTGDSPLHF. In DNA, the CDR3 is TGTGCCAGCAGCTCCCCCGGGACAGGGGATTCACCCCTCCACTTT.

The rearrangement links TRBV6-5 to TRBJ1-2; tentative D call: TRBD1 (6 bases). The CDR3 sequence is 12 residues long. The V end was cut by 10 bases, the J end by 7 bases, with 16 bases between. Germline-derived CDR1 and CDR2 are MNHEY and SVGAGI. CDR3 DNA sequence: TGTGCCACCAAGGCAGGGGTCGTTGGCTACACCTTC. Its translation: CATKAGVVGYTF.

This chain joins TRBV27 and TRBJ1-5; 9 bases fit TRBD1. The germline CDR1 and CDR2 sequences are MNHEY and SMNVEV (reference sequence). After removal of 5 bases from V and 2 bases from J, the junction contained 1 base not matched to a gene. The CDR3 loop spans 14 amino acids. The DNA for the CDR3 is TGTGCCAGCAGTCGGACAGGGGGCAATCAGCCCCAGCATTTT. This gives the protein CASSRTGGNQPQHF.

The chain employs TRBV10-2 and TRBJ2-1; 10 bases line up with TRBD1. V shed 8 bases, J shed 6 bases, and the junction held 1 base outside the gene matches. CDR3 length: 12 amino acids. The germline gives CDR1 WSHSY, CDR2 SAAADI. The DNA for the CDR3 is TGCGCCAGCCGGGACAGGGGCAATGAGCAGTTCTTC. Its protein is CASRDRGNEQFF.

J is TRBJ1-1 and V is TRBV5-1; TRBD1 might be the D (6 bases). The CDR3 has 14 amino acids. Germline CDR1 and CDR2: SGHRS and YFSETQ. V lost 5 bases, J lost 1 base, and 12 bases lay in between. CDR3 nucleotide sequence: TGCGCCAGCAGTTCAGGGGTACGGAACACTGAAGCTTTCTTT. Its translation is CASSSGVRNTEAFF.

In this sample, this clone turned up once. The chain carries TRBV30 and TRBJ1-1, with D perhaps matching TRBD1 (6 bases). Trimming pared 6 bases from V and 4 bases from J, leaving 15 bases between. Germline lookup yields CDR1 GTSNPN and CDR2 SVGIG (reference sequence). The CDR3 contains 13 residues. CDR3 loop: CACLRGLATEAFF. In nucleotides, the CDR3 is TGTGCCTGCCTCAGGGGATTGGCCACTGAAGCTTTCTTT.

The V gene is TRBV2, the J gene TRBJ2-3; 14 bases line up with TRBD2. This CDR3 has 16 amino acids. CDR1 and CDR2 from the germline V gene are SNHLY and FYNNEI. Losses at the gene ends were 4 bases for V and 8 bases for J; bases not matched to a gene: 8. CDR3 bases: TGTGCCAGCAGTGGAGGGACTAGCGGGGGCGCGGGTACGCAGTATTTT. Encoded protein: CASSGGTSGGAGTQYF.

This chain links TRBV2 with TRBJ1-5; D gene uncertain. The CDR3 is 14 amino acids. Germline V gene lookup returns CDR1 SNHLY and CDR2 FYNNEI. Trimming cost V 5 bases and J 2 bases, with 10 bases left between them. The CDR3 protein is CASSPTRGNQPQHF. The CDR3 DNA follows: TGTGCCAGCAGTCCTACGCGTGGCAATCAGCCCCAGCATTTT.

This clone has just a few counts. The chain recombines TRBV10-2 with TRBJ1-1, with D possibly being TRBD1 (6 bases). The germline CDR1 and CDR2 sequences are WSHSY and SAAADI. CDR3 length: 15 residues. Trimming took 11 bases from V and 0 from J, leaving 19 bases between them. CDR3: CAAQSGQGLNTEAFF. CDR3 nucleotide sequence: TGCGCCGCCCAAAGCGGCCAGGGGCTGAACACTGAAGCTTTCTTT.

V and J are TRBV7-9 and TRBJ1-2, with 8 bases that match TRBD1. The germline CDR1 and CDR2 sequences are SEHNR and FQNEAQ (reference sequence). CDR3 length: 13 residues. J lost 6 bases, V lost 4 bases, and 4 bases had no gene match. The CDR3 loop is CASSYRGKNGYTF. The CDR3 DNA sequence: TGTGCCAGCAGCTACAGGGGGAAGAATGGCTACACCTTC.

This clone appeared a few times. CDR3 sequence (DNA): TGTGCCAGCAGCCAAGGGCAGGGAACTTTCTTT. Encoded protein: CASSQGQGTFF. This chain links TRBV3-1 (or the pseudogene TRBV3-2) with TRBJ1-1; D may be TRBD1 (5 bases). The CDR3 extends over 11 amino acids. Germline V lookup: CDR1 LGHDT, CDR2 YNNKEL (reference sequence). V was pared by 1 base and J by 12 bases, with 9 bases between.

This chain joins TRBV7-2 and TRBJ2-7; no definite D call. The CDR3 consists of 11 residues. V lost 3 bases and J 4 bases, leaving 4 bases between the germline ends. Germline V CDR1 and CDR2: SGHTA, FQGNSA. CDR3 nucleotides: TGTGCCAGCAGCTTCAAATACGAGCAGTACTTC. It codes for CASSFKYEQYF.

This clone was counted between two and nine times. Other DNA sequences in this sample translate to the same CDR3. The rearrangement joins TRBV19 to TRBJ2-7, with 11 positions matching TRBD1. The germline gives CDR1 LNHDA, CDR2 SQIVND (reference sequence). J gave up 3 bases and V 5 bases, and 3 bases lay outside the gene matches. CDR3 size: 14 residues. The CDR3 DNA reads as TGTGCCAGTAGTGCGGGGACAGGGGGCTACGAGCAGTACTTC. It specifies CASSAGTGGYEQYF. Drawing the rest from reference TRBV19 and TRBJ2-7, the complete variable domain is DGGITQSPKYLFRKEGQNVTLSCEQNLNHDAMYWYRQDPGQGLRLIYYSQIVNDFQKGDIAEGYSVSREKKESFPLTVTSAQKNPTAFYLCASSAGTGGYEQYFGPGTRLTVT.

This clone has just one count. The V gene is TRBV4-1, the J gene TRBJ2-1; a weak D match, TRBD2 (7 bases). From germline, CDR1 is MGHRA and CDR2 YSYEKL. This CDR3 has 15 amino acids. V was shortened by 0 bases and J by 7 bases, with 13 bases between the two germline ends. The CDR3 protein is CASSQDLGGANEQFF. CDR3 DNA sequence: TGCGCCAGCAGCCAAGATCTGGGGGGGGCAAATGAGCAGTTCTTC.

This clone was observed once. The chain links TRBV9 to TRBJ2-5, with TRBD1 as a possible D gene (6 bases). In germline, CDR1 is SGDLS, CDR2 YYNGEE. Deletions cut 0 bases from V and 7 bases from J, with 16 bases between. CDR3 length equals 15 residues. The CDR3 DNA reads TGTGCCAGCAGCGTAGCCGTGGGACATCAGGGGACCCAGTACTTC. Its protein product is CASSVAVGHQGTQYF.

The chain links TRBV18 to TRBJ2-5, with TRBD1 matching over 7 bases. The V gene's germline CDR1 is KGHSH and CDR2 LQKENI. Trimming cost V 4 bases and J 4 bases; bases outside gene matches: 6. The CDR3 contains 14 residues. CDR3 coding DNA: TGTGCCAGCTCACACCAAAAGGGGGCAGAGACCCAGTACTTC. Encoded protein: CASSHQKGAETQYF.

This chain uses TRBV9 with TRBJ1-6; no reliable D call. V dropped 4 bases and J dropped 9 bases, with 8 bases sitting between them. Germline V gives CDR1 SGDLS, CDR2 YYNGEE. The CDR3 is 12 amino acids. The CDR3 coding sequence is TGTGCCAGCAGCCTTCCCTCTTCACCCCTCCACTTT. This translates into CASSLPSSPLHF.

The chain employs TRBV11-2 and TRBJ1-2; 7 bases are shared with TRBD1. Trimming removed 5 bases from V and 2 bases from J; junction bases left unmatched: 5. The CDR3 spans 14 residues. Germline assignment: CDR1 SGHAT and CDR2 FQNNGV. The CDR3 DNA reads TGTGCCAGCAGCCCGACAGGGTACAACTATGGCTACACCTTC. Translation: CASSPTGYNYGYTF. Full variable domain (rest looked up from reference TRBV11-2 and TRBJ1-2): EAGVAQSPRYKIIEKRQSVAFWCNPISGHATLYWYQQILGQGPKLLIQFQNNGVVDDSQLPKDRFSAERLKGVDSTLKIQPAKLEDSAVYLCASSPTGYNYGYTFGSGTRLTVV.

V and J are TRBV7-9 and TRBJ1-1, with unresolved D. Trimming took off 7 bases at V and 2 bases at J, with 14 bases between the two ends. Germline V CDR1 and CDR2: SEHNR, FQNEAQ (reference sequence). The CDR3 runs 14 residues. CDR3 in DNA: TGTGCCAGCACCCCGGGAGGCAGAAACACTGAAGCTTTCTTT. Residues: CASTPGGRNTEAFF.

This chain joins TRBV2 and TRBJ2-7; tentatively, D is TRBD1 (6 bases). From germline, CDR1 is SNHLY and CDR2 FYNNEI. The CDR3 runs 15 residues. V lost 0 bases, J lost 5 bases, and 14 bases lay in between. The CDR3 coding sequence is TGTGCCAGCAGTGAAGCGGGGGTAGGGGGTCACGAGCAGTACTTC. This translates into CASSEAGVGGHEQYF.